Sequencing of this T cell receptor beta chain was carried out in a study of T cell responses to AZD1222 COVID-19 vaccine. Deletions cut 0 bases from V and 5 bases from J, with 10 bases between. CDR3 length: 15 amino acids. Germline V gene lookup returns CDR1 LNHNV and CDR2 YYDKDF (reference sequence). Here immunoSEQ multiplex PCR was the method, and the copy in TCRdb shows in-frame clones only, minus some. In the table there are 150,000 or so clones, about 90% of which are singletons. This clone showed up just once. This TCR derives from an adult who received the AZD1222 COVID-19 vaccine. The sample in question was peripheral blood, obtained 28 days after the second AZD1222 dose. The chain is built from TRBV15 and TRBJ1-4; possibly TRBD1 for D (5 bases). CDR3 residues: CATSRETGGNEKLFF. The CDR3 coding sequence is TGTGCCACCAGCAGAGAAACGGGGGGGAATGAAAAACTGTTTTTT. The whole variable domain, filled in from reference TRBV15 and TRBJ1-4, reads DAMVIQNPRYQVTQFGKPVTLSCSQTLNHNVMYWYQQKSSQAPKLLFHYYDKDFNNEADTPDNFQSRRPNTSFCFLDIRSPGLGDTAMYLCATSRETGGNEKLFFGSGTQLSVL.